This T cell receptor (beta chain) emerged from a study of shared clonotypes between healthy human individuals. Findings of the study overall: A reduction in generation probabilities was seen for non-shared clonotypes relative to those shared by all four donors. Among donors, the sharing of clonotypes was expected to be influenced by sequencing depth. The rarefaction results pointed to incomplete sorted-subset sequencing despite large depth.

The germline V gene has CDR1 MNHEY and CDR2 SVGAGI. This CDR3 has 12 residues. In the case of this clone: Antigen unknown. An end of the junction does not agree with germline; a read error may underlie this.

The assay was run at deep level. Generated by immunoSEQ multiplex PCR, the TCRdb table keeps only in-frame clones and is missing some. The data contain about 1,800,000 clones, approximately 95% of them singletons. Terminally differentiated effector memory CD45RA+ cells were left out of the naive CD8 fraction, which was CD45RO-negative and positively selected for CCR7. J is TRBJ2-1 and V is TRBV6-5; TRBD1 matches at 8 bases. The clonotype originates from a man aged 18 to 35 in good health. Source material: naive CD8+ T cells sorted from blood. The CDR3: CASRGPEGEQFF. In nucleotides, the CDR3 is TGTGCGAGCAGGGGGCCCGAGGGGGAGCAGTTCTTC.